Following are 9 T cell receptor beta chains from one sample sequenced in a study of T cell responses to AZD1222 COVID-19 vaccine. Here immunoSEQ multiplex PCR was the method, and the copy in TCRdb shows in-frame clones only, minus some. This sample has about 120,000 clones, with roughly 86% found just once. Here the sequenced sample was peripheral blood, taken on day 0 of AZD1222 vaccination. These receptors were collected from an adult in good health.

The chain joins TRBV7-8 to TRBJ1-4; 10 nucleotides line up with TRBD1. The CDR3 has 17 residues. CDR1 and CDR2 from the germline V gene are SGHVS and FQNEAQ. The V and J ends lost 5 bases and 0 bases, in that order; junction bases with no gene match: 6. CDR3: CASSRTGGTATNEKLFF. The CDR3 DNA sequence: TGTGCCAGCAGCCGGACAGGGGGTACCGCAACTAATGAAAAACTGTTTTTT. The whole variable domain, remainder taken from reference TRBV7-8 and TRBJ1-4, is GAGVSQSPRYKVAKRGQDVALRCDPISGHVSLFWYQQALGQGPEFLTYFQNEAQLDKSGLPSDRFFAERPEGSVSTLKIQRTQQEDSAVYLCASSRTGGTATNEKLFFGSGTQLSVL.

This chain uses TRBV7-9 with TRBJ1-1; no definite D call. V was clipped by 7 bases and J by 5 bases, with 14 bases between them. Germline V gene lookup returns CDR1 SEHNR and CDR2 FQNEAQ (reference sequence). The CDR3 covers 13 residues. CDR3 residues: CASKSKAETEAFF. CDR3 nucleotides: TGTGCCAGCAAATCTAAAGCAGAAACTGAAGCTTTCTTT. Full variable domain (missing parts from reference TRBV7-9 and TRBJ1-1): DTGVSQNPRHKITKRGQNVTFRCDPISEHNRLYWYRQTLGQGPEFLTYFQNEAQLEKSRLLSDRFSAERPKGSFSTLEIQRTEQGDSAMYLCASKSKAETEAFFGQGTRLTVV.

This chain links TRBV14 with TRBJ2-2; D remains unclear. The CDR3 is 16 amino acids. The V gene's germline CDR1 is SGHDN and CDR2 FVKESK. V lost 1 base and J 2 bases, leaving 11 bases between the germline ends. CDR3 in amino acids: CASSQVGLDNTGELFF. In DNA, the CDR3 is TGTGCCAGCAGCCAAGTAGGGCTAGATAACACCGGGGAGCTGTTTTTT. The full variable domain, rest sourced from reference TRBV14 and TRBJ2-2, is EAGVTQFPSHSVIEKGQTVTLRCDPISGHDNLYWYRRVMGKEIKFLLHFVKESKQDESGMPNNRFLAERTGGTYSTLKVQPAELEDSGVYFCASSQVGLDNTGELFFGEGSRLTVL.

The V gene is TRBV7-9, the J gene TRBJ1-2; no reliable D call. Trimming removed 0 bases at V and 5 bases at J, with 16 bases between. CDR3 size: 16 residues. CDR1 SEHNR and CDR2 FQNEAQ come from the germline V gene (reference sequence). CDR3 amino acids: CASSLAVTSPSYGYTF. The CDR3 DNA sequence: TGTGCCAGCAGCTTAGCAGTCACTTCCCCAAGTTATGGCTACACCTTC.

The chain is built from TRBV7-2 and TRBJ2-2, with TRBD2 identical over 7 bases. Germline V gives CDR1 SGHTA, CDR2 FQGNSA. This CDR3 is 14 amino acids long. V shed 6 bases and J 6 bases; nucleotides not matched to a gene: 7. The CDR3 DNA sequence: TGTGCCAGCAGGGGAACTAGCGTCCCCGGGGAGCTGTTTTTT. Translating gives CASRGTSVPGELFF.

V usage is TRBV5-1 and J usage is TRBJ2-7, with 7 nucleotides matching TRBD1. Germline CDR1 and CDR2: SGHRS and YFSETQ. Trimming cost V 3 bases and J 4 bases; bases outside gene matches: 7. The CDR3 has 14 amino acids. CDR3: CASSSDRTGYEQYF. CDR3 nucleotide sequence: TGCGCCAGCAGCTCGGACAGGACGGGATACGAGCAGTACTTC.

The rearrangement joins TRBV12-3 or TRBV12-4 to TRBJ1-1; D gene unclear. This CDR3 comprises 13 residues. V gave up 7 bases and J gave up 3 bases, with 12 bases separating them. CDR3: CASKEGVDTEAFF. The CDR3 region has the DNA TGTGCCAGCAAAGAGGGAGTTGACACTGAAGCTTTCTTT.

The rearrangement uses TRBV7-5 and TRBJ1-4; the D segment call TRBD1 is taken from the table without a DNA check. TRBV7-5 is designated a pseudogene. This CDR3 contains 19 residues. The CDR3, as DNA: TGTGTCAGAAGCCTCCACAGGAGTAAAAGCCCTCCAACTAATGAAAAACTGTTTTTT. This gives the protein CVRSLHRSKSPPTNEKLFF.

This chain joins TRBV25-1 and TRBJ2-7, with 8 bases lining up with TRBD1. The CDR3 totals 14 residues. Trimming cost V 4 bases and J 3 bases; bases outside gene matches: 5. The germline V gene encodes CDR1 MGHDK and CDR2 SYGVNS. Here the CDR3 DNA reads TGTGCCAGCAGTGGTGACAGGGGAGGCTACGAGCAGTACTTC. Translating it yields CASSGDRGGYEQYF.